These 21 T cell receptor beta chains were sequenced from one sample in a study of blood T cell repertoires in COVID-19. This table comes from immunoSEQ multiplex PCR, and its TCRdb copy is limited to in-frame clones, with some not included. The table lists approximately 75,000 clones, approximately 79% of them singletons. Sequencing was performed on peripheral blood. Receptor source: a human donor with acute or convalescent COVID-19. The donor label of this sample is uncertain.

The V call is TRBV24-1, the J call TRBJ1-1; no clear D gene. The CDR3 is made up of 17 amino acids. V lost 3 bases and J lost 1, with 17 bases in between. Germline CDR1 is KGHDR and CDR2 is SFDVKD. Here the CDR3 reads CATSDRPLGVGNTEAFF. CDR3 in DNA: TGTGCCACCAGTGATCGACCCCTCGGGGTGGGGAACACTGAAGCTTTCTTT.

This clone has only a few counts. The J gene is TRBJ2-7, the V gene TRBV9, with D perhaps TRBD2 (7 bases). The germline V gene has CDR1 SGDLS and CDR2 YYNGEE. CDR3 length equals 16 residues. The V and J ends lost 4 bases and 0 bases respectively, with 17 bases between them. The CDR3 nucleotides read TGTGCCAGCAGCCCAAGAGGGGGGGGAGCCTCCTACGAGCAGTACTTC. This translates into CASSPRGGGASYEQYF.

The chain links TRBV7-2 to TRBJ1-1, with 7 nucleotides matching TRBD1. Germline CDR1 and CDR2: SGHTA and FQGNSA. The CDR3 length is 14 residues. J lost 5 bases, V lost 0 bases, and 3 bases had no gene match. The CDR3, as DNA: TGTGCCAGCAGCTTAGCCGCAGGGGGTACTGAAGCTTTCTTT. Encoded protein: CASSLAAGGTEAFF.

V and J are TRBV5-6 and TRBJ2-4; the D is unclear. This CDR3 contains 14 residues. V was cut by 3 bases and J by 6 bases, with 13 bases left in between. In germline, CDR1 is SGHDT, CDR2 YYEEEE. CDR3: CASSSALVRNIQYF. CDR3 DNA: TGTGCCAGCAGCTCCGCCCTAGTAAGAAACATTCAGTACTTC. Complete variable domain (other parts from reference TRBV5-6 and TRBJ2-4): DAGVTQSPTHLIKTRGQQVTLRCSPKSGHDTVSWYQQALGQGPQFIFQYYEEEERQRGNFPDRFSGHQFPNYSSELNVNALLLGDSALYLCASSSALVRNIQYFGAGTRLSVL.

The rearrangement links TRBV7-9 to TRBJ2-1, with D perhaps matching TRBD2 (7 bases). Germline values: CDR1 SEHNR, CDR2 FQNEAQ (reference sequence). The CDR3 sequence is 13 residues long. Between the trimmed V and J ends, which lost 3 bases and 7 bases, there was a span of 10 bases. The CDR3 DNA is TGTGCCAGCAGCTTGGGGGGGCCGAATGAGCAGTTCTTC. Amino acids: CASSLGGPNEQFF.

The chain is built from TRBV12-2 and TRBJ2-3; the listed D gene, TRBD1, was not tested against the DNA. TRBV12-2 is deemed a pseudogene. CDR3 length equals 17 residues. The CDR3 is CASRAPRDKKGTDTQYF. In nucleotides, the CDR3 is TGTGCAAGTCGCGCCCCCCGGGACAAGAAAGGGACAGATACGCAGTATTTT.

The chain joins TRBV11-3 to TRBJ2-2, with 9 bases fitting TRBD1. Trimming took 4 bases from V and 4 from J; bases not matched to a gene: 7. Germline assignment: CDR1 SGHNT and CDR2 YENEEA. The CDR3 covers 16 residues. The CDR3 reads CASSSSGTGITGELFF. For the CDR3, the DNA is TGTGCCAGCAGCTCATCCGGGACAGGGATCACCGGGGAGCTGTTTTTT.

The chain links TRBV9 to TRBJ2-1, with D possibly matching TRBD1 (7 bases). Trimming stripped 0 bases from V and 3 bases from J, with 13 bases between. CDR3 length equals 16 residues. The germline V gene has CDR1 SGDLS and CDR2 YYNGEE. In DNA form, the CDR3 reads TGTGCCAGCAGCGTAGGGGGCGGGGACAGCTACAATGAGCAGTTCTTC. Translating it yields CASSVGGGDSYNEQFF.

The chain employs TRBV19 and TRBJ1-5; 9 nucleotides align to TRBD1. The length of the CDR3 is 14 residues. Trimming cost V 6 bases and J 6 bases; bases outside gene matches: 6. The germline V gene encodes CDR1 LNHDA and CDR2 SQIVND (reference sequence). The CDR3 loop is CASSTHRGRQPQHF. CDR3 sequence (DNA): TGTGCCAGTAGCACACACAGGGGGCGTCAGCCCCAGCATTTT.

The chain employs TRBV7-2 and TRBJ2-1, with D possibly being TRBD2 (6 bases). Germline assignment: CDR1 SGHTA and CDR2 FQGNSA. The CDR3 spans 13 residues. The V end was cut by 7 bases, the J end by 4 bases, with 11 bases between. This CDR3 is CASIRGSYNEQFF. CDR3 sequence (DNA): TGTGCCAGCATTCGGGGGTCTTACAATGAGCAGTTCTTC.

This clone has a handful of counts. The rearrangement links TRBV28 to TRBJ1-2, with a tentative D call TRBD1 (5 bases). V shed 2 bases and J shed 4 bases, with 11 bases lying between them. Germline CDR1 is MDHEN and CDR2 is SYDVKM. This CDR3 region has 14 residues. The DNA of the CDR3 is TGTGCCAGCAGTTTACGCCGGGACTTCTATGGCTACACCTTC. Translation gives CASSLRRDFYGYTF.

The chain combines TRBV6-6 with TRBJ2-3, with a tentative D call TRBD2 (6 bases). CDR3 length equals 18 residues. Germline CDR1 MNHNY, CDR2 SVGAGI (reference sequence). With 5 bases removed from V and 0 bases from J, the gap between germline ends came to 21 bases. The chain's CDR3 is CASSPLTGVGGSTDTQYF. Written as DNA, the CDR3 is TGTGCCAGCAGTCCTCTAACTGGCGTTGGGGGGAGCACAGATACGCAGTATTTT.

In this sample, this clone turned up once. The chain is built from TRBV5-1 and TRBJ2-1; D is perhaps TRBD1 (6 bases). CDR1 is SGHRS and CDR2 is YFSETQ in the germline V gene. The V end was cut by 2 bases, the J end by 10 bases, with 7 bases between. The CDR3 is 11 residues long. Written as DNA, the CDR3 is TGCGCCAGCAGCTTACAGGGCGAGCAGTTCTTC. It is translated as CASSLQGEQFF.

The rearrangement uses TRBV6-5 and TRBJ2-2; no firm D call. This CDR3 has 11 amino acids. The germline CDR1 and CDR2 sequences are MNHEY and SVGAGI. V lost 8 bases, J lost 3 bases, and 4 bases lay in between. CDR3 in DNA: TGTGCCAGCCGCGACACCGGGGAGCTGTTTTTT. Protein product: CASRDTGELFF.

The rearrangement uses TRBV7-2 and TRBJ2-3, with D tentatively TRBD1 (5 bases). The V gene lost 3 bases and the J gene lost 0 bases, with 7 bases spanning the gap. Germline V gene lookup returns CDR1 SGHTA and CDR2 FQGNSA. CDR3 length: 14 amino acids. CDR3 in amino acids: CASSFAGSTDTQYF. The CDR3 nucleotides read TGTGCCAGCAGCTTTGCAGGGAGCACAGATACGCAGTATTTT. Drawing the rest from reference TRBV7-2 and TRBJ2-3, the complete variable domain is GAGVSQSPSNKVTEKGKDVELRCDPISGHTALYWYRQSLGQGLEFLIYFQGNSAPDKSGLPSDRFSAERTGGSVSTLTIQRTQQEDSAVYLCASSFAGSTDTQYFGPGTRLTVL.

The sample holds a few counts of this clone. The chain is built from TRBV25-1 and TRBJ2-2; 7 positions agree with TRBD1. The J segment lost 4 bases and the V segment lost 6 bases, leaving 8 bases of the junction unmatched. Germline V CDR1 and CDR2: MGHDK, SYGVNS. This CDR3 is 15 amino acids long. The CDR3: CASSPPRQGTGELFF. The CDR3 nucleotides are TGTGCCAGCAGCCCCCCAAGACAGGGCACCGGGGAGCTGTTTTTT.

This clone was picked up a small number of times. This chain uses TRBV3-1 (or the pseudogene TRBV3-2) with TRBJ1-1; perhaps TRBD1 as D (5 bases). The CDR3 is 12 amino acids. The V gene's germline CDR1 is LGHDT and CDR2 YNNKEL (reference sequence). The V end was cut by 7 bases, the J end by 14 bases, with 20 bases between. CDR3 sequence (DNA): TGTGCCAGCAAGTCAAGGGAGCAGGGAGGGTTCTTT. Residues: CASKSREQGGFF.

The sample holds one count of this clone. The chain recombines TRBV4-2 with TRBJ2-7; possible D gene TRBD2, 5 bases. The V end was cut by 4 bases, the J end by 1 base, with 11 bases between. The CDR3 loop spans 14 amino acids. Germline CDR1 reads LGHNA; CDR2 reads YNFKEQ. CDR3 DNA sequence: TGTGCCAGCAGCCTTTCCCGACTATCCTACGAGCAGTACTTC. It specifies CASSLSRLSYEQYF.

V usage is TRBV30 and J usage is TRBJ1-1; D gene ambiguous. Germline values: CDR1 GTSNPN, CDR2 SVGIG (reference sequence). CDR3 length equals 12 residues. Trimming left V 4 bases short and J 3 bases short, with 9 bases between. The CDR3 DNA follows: TGTGCCTGGAAGAGGGATTACACTGAAGCTTTCTTT. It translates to CAWKRDYTEAFF.

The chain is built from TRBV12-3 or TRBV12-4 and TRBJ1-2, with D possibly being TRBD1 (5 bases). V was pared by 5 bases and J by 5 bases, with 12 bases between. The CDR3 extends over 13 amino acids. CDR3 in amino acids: CASSQTREYGYTF. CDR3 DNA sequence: TGTGCCAGCAGTCAAACCAGGGAATATGGCTACACCTTC.

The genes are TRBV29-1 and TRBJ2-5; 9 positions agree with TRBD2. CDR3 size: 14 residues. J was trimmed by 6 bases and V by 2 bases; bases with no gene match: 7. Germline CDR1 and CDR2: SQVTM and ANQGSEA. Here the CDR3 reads CSVEHPSGIKTQYF. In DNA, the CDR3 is TGCAGCGTTGAACACCCTAGCGGGATAAAGACCCAGTACTTC. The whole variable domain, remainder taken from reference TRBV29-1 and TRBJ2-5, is SAVISQKPSRDICQRGTSLTIQCQVDSQVTMMFWYRQQPGQSLTLIATANQGSEATYESGFVIDKFPISRPNLTFSTLTVSNMSPEDSSIYLCSVEHPSGIKTQYFGPGTRLLVL.